The rows below give T cell receptor beta chains drawn from one sample of a study of beta chain features in type 1 diabetes. TCRdb's copy holds only in-frame clones and misses some; the assay was immunoSEQ multiplex PCR. The sample gives 40,000 to 50,000 clones, 66% of which show up once; around 1.7% is in the top ten. Sequencing input: Tregs from blood. The receptors were gathered from a man aged 30-40 years with type 1 diabetes. Some clones in this sample may be carry-over from other donors' samples. CDR3s include the opening cysteine and the closing phenylalanine or tryptophan. Each record gives: J gene, V gene, clone size, D gene, CDR3 protein, CDR3 DNA. D genes are given only for firm matches. The size entry is marked missing in some rows and otherwise reads once, few, many or a size class.

TRBJ2-3	TRBV28	.	TRBD2	CASSSSGASLDTQYF	TGTGCCAGCAGCTCTAGCGGGGCCTCTTTGGATACGCAGTATTTT
TRBJ1-6	TRBV27	.	TRBD1	CASRRRTGTDSPLHF	TGTGCCAGCCGTCGGCGGACAGGGACGGACTCACCCCTCCACTTT
TRBJ2-2	TRBV6-5	.	.	CASSWTANTGELFF	TGTGCCAGCAGCTGGACAGCGAACACCGGGGAGCTGTTTTTT
TRBJ2-7	TRBV18	.	.	CASSPLAGPSYEQYF	TGTGCCAGCTCCCCTCTTGCGGGCCCCTCCTACGAGCAGTACTTC
TRBJ1-1	TRBV28	.	.	CASLPPGASLNTEAFF	TGTGCCAGCCTCCCCCCCGGAGCCAGCCTGAACACTGAAGCTTTCTTT
TRBJ2-2	TRBV15	.	TRBD2	CATSRGTSGTTGELFF	TGTGCCACCAGCAGAGGGACTAGCGGGACCACCGGGGAGCTGTTTTTT
TRBJ2-6	TRBV25-1	.	.	CASSDRVRDSGANVLTF	TGTGCCAGCAGTGACAGGGTTAGGGACTCTGGGGCCAACGTCCTGACTTTC
TRBJ2-5	TRBV5-4	few	TRBD1	CASSLGQGLGETQYF	TGTGCCAGCAGCTTGGGACAGGGTCTGGGAGAGACCCAGTACTTC
TRBJ1-5	TRBV6-1	.	.	CASSGGQYQPQHF	TGTGCCAGCAGTGGAGGACAGTATCAGCCCCAGCATTTT
TRBJ2-7	TRBV27	.	TRBD2	CASTRLAGAFAEQYF	TGTGCCAGCACCAGACTAGCGGGGGCCTTCGCCGAGCAGTACTTC
TRBJ2-7	TRBV6-5	.	TRBD2	CASSYSGLASYEQYF	TGTGCCAGCAGTTACTCTGGACTAGCGTCCTACGAGCAGTACTTC
TRBJ2-5	TRBV2	.	.	CASRRQQETQYF	TGTGCCAGCAGGAGACAGCAAGAGACCCAGTACTTC
TRBJ1-1	TRBV6-5	.	.	CASSLGGNMNTEAFF	TGTGCCAGCTCCCTTGGCGGCAATATGAACACTGAAGCTTTCTTT
TRBJ2-3	TRBV2	.	TRBD1	CASTKTGGSTDTQYF	TGTGCCAGCACAAAGACAGGGGGGAGCACAGATACGCAGTATTTT
TRBJ2-3	TRBV6-5	few	.	CASREGRDGDTQYF	TGTGCCAGCAGGGAGGGAAGAGATGGAGATACGCAGTATTTT
TRBJ2-7	TRBV5-1	few	.	CASSSDSPYEQYF	TGCGCCAGCAGCTCGGACAGCCCCTACGAGCAGTACTTC
TRBJ1-5	TRBV30	.	.	CAWSQASGAQPQHF	TGTGCCTGGAGTCAAGCCTCAGGGGCTCAGCCCCAGCATTTT
TRBJ2-3	TRBV18	.	.	CASSTGFTNTQYF	TGTGCCAGCTCGACAGGTTTCACAAATACGCAGTATTTT
TRBJ2-1	TRBV7-2	few	.	CASSLGGWNNEQFF	TGTGCCAGCAGCTTAGGGGGCTGGAACAATGAGCAGTTCTTC
TRBJ2-5	TRBV2	.	TRBD2	CASGSGGRGPVWTQYF	TGTGCCAGCGGGAGCGGGGGCCGCGGGCCCGTGTGGACCCAGTACTTC
TRBJ1-4	TRBV6-5	.	.	CASSYVINEKLFF	TGTGCCAGCAGTTATGTAATTAATGAAAAACTGTTTTTT
TRBJ2-5	TRBV5-6	.	.	CASSLVGVRETQYF	TGTGCCAGCAGCTTGGTAGGGGTGAGAGAGACCCAGTACTTC
TRBJ2-2	TRBV9	.	TRBD1	CASSSRQGGTGELFF	TGTGCCAGCAGCTCCCGACAGGGGGGGACCGGGGAGCTGTTTTTT
TRBJ2-3	TRBV5-4	.	TRBD2	CASSYQTSRGDTQYF	TGTGCCAGCAGCTACCAGACTAGCAGAGGGGATACGCAGTATTTT
TRBJ1-1	TRBV10-3	few	TRBD1	CAISTTGGDTEAFF	TGTGCCATCAGCACGACAGGGGGGGACACTGAAGCTTTCTTT
TRBJ2-7	TRBV6-5	.	TRBD1	CASSYVGQGFYEQYF	TGTGCCAGCAGTTACGTGGGACAGGGGTTCTACGAGCAGTACTTC